The rows below give T cell receptor beta chains drawn from one sample of a study of long-term antiretroviral therapy in people with HIV. Sequenced by immunoSEQ multiplex PCR; TCRdb stores in-frame clones only, minus some. The table shows tens of thousands of clones, with over 65% occurring only once. The input for sequencing was unsorted PBMCs, taken 2 years after starting antiretroviral therapy. Every receptor here comes from a woman aged 45-65 years with HIV. CDR3s include the opening cysteine and the closing phenylalanine or tryptophan. Each record gives: CDR3 protein, CDR3 DNA, clone size, V gene, J gene, D gene. D genes are given only for firm matches. Expanded clones are given a class, and other clones once, few, many or no size at all.

CASSWQGRSQPQHF	TGTGCCAGCAGTTGGCAGGGAAGAAGTCAGCCCCAGCATTTT	NA	TRBV28	TRBJ1-5	NA
CASRRTSGTWTIEQYF	TGTGCCAGCAGAAGGACTAGCGGAACCTGGACGATTGAGCAGTACTTC	NA	TRBV5-4	TRBJ2-7	TRBD2
CASSLWTENTEAFF	TGCGCCAGCAGCCTCTGGACCGAGAACACTGAAGCTTTCTTT	once	TRBV5-1	TRBJ1-1	NA
CSVGENRPYEQYF	TGCAGCGTCGGGGAGAACAGGCCCTACGAGCAGTACTTC	NA	TRBV29-1	TRBJ2-7	NA
CASSRVTEAFF	TGTGCCAGCAGCAGGGTAACTGAAGCTTTCTTT	NA	TRBV2	TRBJ1-1	NA
CAAQLRTGGGSPLHF	TGTGCCGCTCAGCTCCGGACAGGGGGCGGTTCACCCCTCCACTTT	NA	TRBV6-1	TRBJ1-6	TRBD1
CSVEDNTEAFF	TGCAGCGTTGAAGATAACACTGAAGCTTTCTTT	once	TRBV29-1	TRBJ1-1	NA
CASKPQTANTEAFF	TGTGCCAGCAAACCCCAGACAGCAAACACTGAAGCTTTCTTT	NA	TRBV7-2	TRBJ1-1	NA
CASSLNRAAVGNTEAFF	TGTGCCAGCAGCTTAAACAGGGCCGCGGTGGGAAACACTGAAGCTTTCTTT	NA	TRBV5-4	TRBJ1-1	NA
CASSPEGPETQYF	TGCGCCAGCAGCCCGGAAGGCCCGGAGACCCAGTACTTC	once	TRBV5-1	TRBJ2-5	NA
CASSFAGASTEAFF	TGTGCCAGCAGCTTTGCTGGGGCCTCCACTGAAGCTTTCTTT	NA	TRBV5-4	TRBJ1-1	NA
CASSNQNYGYTF	TGTGCCAGCAGCAACCAGAACTATGGCTACACCTTC	NA	TRBV7-8	TRBJ1-2	NA
CAISEDRVWYEQYF	TGTGCCATCAGCGAAGACAGGGTATGGTACGAGCAGTACTTC	NA	TRBV10-3	TRBJ2-7	TRBD1
CASSLIDSPLHF	TGCGCCAGCAGCCTAATAGATTCACCCCTCCACTTT	NA	TRBV5-1	TRBJ1-6	NA
CASSALRGGGGNSPLHF	TGTGCCAGCAGTGCCCTCCGCGGGGGCGGTGGGAATTCACCCCTCCACTTT	NA	TRBV9	TRBJ1-6	NA
CASSLLAYEQYF	TGTGCCAGCAGCTTACTTGCCTACGAGCAGTACTTC	NA	TRBV11-2	TRBJ2-7	NA
CAWSPGLGNQPQHF	TGTGCCTGGAGTCCAGGACTGGGCAATCAGCCCCAGCATTTT	NA	TRBV30	TRBJ1-5	NA
CASSSRGGDGVGYTF	TGTGCCAGCAGCTCCCGTGGGGGCGATGGAGTGGGCTACACCTTC	NA	TRBV9	TRBJ1-2	NA
CASSEPDTQYF	TGTGCCAGCAGTGAACCAGATACGCAGTATTTT	once	TRBV6-4	TRBJ2-3	NA
CASSLGGREDTQYF	TGCGCCAGCAGCTTGGGGGGCCGGGAAGATACGCAGTATTTT	NA	TRBV5-1	TRBJ2-3	NA
CASSPSLGTGRDTEAFF	TGTGCCAGCTCACCCAGTCTCGGGACAGGGAGGGACACTGAAGCTTTCTTT	NA	TRBV18	TRBJ1-1	TRBD1
CASSPKDTYTEAFF	TGCGCCAGCAGCCCCAAGGACACTTACACTGAAGCTTTCTTT	NA	TRBV5-1	TRBJ1-1	NA
CASSPRGGASNEQFF	TGTGCCAGCAGCCCGAGAGGGGGGGCTAGCAATGAGCAGTTCTTC	NA	TRBV7-3	TRBJ2-1	NA
CASSREGNNSPLHF	TGTGCCAGCAGCAGGGAGGGAAATAATTCACCCCTCCACTTT	NA	TRBV5-4	TRBJ1-6	NA
CASSPEGYSTDTQYF	TGTGCCAGCAGCCCGGAGGGGTATAGCACAGATACGCAGTATTTT	NA	TRBV6-5	TRBJ2-3	NA
CASSRTGGNNEKLFF	TGTGCCAGCAGTCGGACAGGGGGTAATAATGAAAAACTGTTTTTT	NA	TRBV27	TRBJ1-4	TRBD1
CASSPTRGTYNEQFF	TGTGCCAGCAGCCCTACCAGGGGGACCTACAATGAGCAGTTCTTC	once	TRBV7-3	TRBJ2-1	TRBD1
CASSLFSVVDQPQHF	TGTGCCAGCAGCTTATTTTCGGTTGTGGATCAGCCCCAGCATTTT	few	TRBV7-2	TRBJ1-5	NA
CASRRGGGGEETQYF	TGTGCCAGCAGAAGGGGAGGGGGAGGAGAAGAGACCCAGTACTTC	NA	TRBV11-2	TRBJ2-5	NA
CASKGSGAEGASYNEQFF	TGTGCCAGCAAGGGAAGCGGGGCAGAAGGGGCGTCCTACAATGAGCAGTTCTTC	NA	TRBV9	TRBJ2-1	TRBD2
CASSLAVITGELFF	TGTGCCAGCAGCTTAGCGGTCATTACCGGGGAGCTGTTTTTT	NA	TRBV7-2	TRBJ2-2	NA
CASSLTDRAYEQYF	TGCGCCAGCAGCCTGACGGACAGGGCCTACGAGCAGTACTTC	once	TRBV5-1	TRBJ2-7	TRBD1
CASSSATQWNYGYTF	TGTGCCAGCAGTTCCGCGACTCAGTGGAACTATGGCTACACCTTC	NA	TRBV6-5	TRBJ1-2	NA
CASILTVAMNTEAFF	TGCGCCAGCATTTTGACGGTGGCCATGAACACTGAAGCTTTCTTT	NA	TRBV10-2	TRBJ1-1	NA
CASSQTGNTEAFF	TGTGCCAGCAGCCAGACAGGGAACACTGAAGCTTTCTTT	few	TRBV7-3	TRBJ1-1	NA
CASSLGQGREGTEAFF	TGTGCCAGCAGCCTGGGACAGGGTAGGGAGGGCACTGAAGCTTTCTTT	NA	TRBV6-6	TRBJ1-1	TRBD1
CASSRSANEQFF	TGCGCCAGCAGCCGAAGTGCCAATGAGCAGTTCTTC	NA	TRBV4-1	TRBJ2-1	NA
CASSYSLMGTGELFF	TGTGCCAGCAGTTACTCGCTCATGGGCACCGGGGAGCTGTTTTTT	NA	TRBV6-6	TRBJ2-2	NA
CAWRSNVYEQYF	TGTGCCTGGAGATCAAACGTCTACGAGCAGTACTTC	NA	TRBV30	TRBJ2-7	NA
CASSLISTSGGGEQFF	TGCGCCAGCAGCTTGATATCCACTAGCGGGGGGGGTGAGCAGTTCTTC	NA	TRBV5-1	TRBJ2-1	TRBD2
CASSQTTSGGLGETQYF	TGCGCCAGCAGCCAAACCACTAGCGGGGGCCTCGGGGAGACCCAGTACTTC	few	TRBV10-2	TRBJ2-5	TRBD2
CASSLRAGTGELFF	TGTGCCAGCAGCCTTCGGGCAGGGACCGGGGAGCTGTTTTTT	NA	TRBV7-2	TRBJ2-2	NA
CASSPGGLAGASSYNEQFF	TGCGCCAGCAGCCCAGGGGGACTAGCGGGGGCGAGCTCCTACAATGAGCAGTTCTTC	NA	TRBV4-1	TRBJ2-1	TRBD2
CAWSPRDEQFF	TGTGCCTGGAGTCCGAGGGATGAGCAGTTCTTC	NA	TRBV30	TRBJ2-1	NA
CASSVGGSGGASVSTDTQYF	TGTGCCAGCAGCGTAGGGGGATCAGGGGGCGCTTCCGTAAGCACAGATACGCAGTATTTT	once	TRBV9	TRBJ2-3	TRBD1
CASSLDGLRAQYF	TGTGCCAGCAGCTTAGATGGCCTCAGGGCCCAGTACTTC	NA	TRBV7-6	TRBJ2-5	NA
CASGLYAGRGETQYF	TGTGCTAGTGGTTTGTACGCGGGTAGGGGAGAGACCCAGTACTTC	NA	TRBV12-5	TRBJ2-5	NA
CASSFTSGANNEQFF	TGTGCCAGCAGCTTTACTAGCGGGGCGAACAATGAGCAGTTCTTC	NA	TRBV7-9	TRBJ2-1	TRBD2
CSVEAGSWTGKGETQYF	TGCAGCGTTGAAGCGGGTTCTTGGACAGGGAAAGGAGAGACCCAGTACTTC	NA	TRBV29-1	TRBJ2-5	TRBD1
CAISEAQGRGDTEAFF	TGTGCCATCAGTGAGGCTCAGGGAAGAGGAGACACTGAAGCTTTCTTT	NA	TRBV10-3	TRBJ1-1	NA
CASSDYQGADEQFF	TGTGCCAGCAGCGATTACCAGGGGGCGGATGAGCAGTTCTTC	NA	TRBV7-9	TRBJ2-1	TRBD1
CASSLKPTGSSYEQYF	TGTGCCAGCAGCTTAAAACCAACAGGGAGCTCCTACGAGCAGTACTTC	NA	TRBV27	TRBJ2-7	NA
CASSQGPGPSRLLHF	TGTGCCAGCAGCCAGGGTCCAGGGCCTAGTAGGCTCCTCCACTTT	NA	TRBV14	TRBJ1-6	NA
CASGQGRTEAFF	TGTGCCAGCGGGCAGGGAAGAACTGAAGCTTTCTTT	NA	TRBV6-5	TRBJ1-1	NA
CASSSGRPGLPHNEQFF	TGTGCCAGTAGTTCCGGACGGCCGGGACTACCCCACAATGAGCAGTTCTTC	NA	TRBV19	TRBJ2-1	TRBD2
CASSYGLSPGNTIYF	TGTGCCAGCAGTTACGGGCTGTCCCCTGGAAACACCATATATTTT	few	TRBV6-5	TRBJ1-3	NA
CASSEHYTDTQYF	TGTGCCAGCAGCGAGCATTACACAGATACGCAGTATTTT	few	TRBV9	TRBJ2-3	NA
CASSPAGPSDTQYF	TGTGCCAGCTCACCGGCCGGACCTTCAGATACGCAGTATTTT	NA	TRBV18	TRBJ2-3	NA
CASSPGRFYEQYF	TGTGCCAGCAGTCCCGGACGTTTCTACGAGCAGTACTTC	NA	TRBV7-9	TRBJ2-7	NA